One and the same sample provided the 30 T cell receptor beta chains below, sequenced in a study of vaccination and CD4 T cells after COVID-19. These receptors' antigens are unknown. Cultured CD4+ T cell DNA was sequenced using the Oncomine TCR Beta short-read assay. TCRdb redid the calling of the PCR reads with MiXCR, one entry per CDR3 protein. The table lists about 25,000 distinct CDR3 sequences, 45% to 50% of them singletons. Indicated treatment: roughly 10-day PBMC culture with coronavirus spike peptide pools or control peptides (ViraFEST assay). The sample was CD4+ T cells from blood, cultured in vitro. The receptors come from a human donor who had recovered from COVID-19.

This chain connects TRBV20-1 to TRBJ2-5, with TRBD1 identical over 8 bases. The trim removed 3 bases at V and 1 base at J, leaving 10 bases unmatched. The CDR3 runs 16 residues. Germline V gene data show CDR1 as DFQATT and CDR2 as SNEGSKA (reference sequence). CDR3 residues: CSARLGQGAFQETQYF. CDR3 nucleotides: TGCAGTGCTAGGCTCGGGCAGGGGGCCTTCCAAGAGACCCAGTACTTC.

This chain links TRBV28 with TRBJ1-5; D ambiguous. CDR3 length equals 13 residues. The V gene lost 2 bases and the J gene lost 9 bases, with 11 bases spanning the gap. Germline CDR1 and CDR2: MDHEN and SYDVKM. CDR3 DNA: TGTGCCAGCAGTTTAGACGGCAAGGGGCCCCAGCATTTT. The encoded protein is CASSLDGKGPQHF.

This chain links TRBV20-1 with TRBJ2-3; D is perhaps TRBD2 (6 bases). The germline V and J ends were trimmed by 0 bases and 0 bases, with 10 bases remaining between them. CDR3 length equals 15 residues. CDR1 DFQATT and CDR2 SNEGSKA come from the germline V gene (reference sequence). This chain's CDR3 is CSARDHGSSTDTQYF. DNA of the CDR3: TGCAGTGCTAGAGATCACGGGAGCAGCACAGATACGCAGTATTTT.

This sequence joins TRBV11-3 and TRBJ1-3; 9 bases fit TRBD1. Germline CDR1 SGHNT, CDR2 YENEEA. V gave up 3 bases and J gave up 1 base; unmatched junction bases: 4. CDR3 length: 16 residues. The CDR3 sequence is CASSFRDRVSGNTIYF. The CDR3 bases are TGTGCCAGCAGCTTCCGGGACAGGGTGTCTGGAAACACCATATATTTT.

The chain employs TRBV6-1 and TRBJ1-5; the match to TRBD1 covers 8 bases. With V trimmed by 6 bases and J by 7 bases, 11 bases remained unmatched. Germline V lookup: CDR1 MNHNS, CDR2 SASEGT. This CDR3 contains 15 residues. CDR3 amino acids: CASRTGEGGGQPQHF. The CDR3 DNA is TGTGCCAGCAGGACAGGGGAAGGAGGAGGACAGCCCCAGCATTTT.

CDR3 residues: CASSSQSYNEQFF. CDR3 nucleotides: TGTGCCAGCAGTTCCCAATCCTACAATGAGCAGTTCTTC. The V call is TRBV6-5, the J call TRBJ2-1; unclear D gene. Germline CDR1 and CDR2: MNHEY and SVGAGI. There are 13 residues in the CDR3. V dropped 4 bases and J dropped 1 base, with 5 bases sitting between them.

The chain employs TRBV20-1 and TRBJ2-7; D is unresolved. This CDR3 region has 14 residues. The germline CDR1 and CDR2 sequences are DFQATT and SNEGSKA (reference sequence). The ends were cut back, 5 bases at V and 1 base at J, with 15 bases in the middle. This CDR3 reads CSASVGGGSYEQYF. The CDR3 DNA sequence: TGCAGTGCTTCGGTCGGTGGTGGTTCCTACGAGCAGTACTTC.

This clonotype was counted between two and nine times. The rearrangement uses TRBV28 and TRBJ1-6; D remains ambiguous. CDR1 and CDR2 from the germline V gene are MDHEN and SYDVKM. Trimming pared 6 bases from V and 6 bases from J, leaving 9 bases between. This CDR3 region has 13 residues. CDR3 protein: CASSKNPNSPLHF. CDR3 in DNA: TGTGCCAGCAGCAAGAACCCTAATTCACCCCTCCACTTT.

This clonotype was seen more than once but under ten times. The chain links TRBV2 to TRBJ2-5; D is undetermined. This CDR3 is 10 amino acids long. From germline, CDR1 is SNHLY and CDR2 FYNNEI. Trimming took 4 bases from V and 5 from J, leaving 2 bases between them. Here the CDR3 reads CASSGETQYF. The CDR3 nucleotides are TGTGCCAGCAGTGGGGAGACCCAGTACTTC.

This clonotype has just a few counts. The V and J genes are TRBV7-2 and TRBJ1-1; D ambiguous. The germline gives CDR1 SGHTA, CDR2 FQGNSA. The V end was cut by 1 base, the J end by 3 bases, with 18 bases between. The CDR3 loop spans 17 amino acids. CDR3 loop: CASSLVSAAMSHTEAFF. CDR3 sequence (DNA): TGTGCCAGCAGCTTAGTGTCGGCGGCAATGAGTCACACTGAAGCTTTCTTT. Filled out from reference TRBV7-2 and TRBJ1-1, the complete variable domain reads GAGVSQSPSNKVTEKGKDVELRCDPISGHTALYWYRQSLGQGLEFLIYFQGNSAPDKSGLPSDRFSAERTGGSVSTLTIQRTQQEDSAVYLCASSLVSAAMSHTEAFFGQGTRLTVV.

The V gene is TRBV5-1, the J gene TRBJ1-2; 7 bases are a match to TRBD1. V lost 4 bases, J lost 7 bases, and 10 bases stayed unmatched. The germline CDR1 and CDR2 sequences are SGHRS and YFSETQ. This CDR3 spans 14 amino acids. The CDR3 region has the DNA TGCGCCAGCAGCCTGACAGGGAGACTAGGTGGCTACACCTTC. This gives the protein CASSLTGRLGGYTF.

The chain couples TRBV21-1 to TRBJ1-6. TRBV21-1 corresponds to a pseudogene. The CDR3 sequence is 15 residues long. CDR3 loop: CASSKRKVWSSPLHF. The CDR3, as DNA: TGTGCCAGCAGCAAAAGAAAGGTCTGGTCTTCACCCCTCCACTTT.

The chain employs TRBV15 and TRBJ2-7; TRBD1 aligns across 8 bases. The CDR3 has 15 residues. J was trimmed by 8 bases and V by 1 base; bases with no gene match: 10. Germline assignment: CDR1 LNHNV and CDR2 YYDKDF (reference sequence). CDR3 loop: CATSRGGGTGVQQYF. The CDR3 nucleotides are TGTGCCACCAGCAGAGGCGGCGGGACAGGTGTACAGCAGTACTTC.

The sample holds a few counts of this clonotype. V gene TRBV20-1 combines with J gene TRBJ2-3; TRBD2 matches at 8 bases. The CDR3 is made up of 14 amino acids. V lost 8 bases to trimming and J lost 5 bases; unmatched junction nucleotides: 12. Germline CDR1 is DFQATT and CDR2 is SNEGSKA (reference sequence). DNA of the CDR3: TGCAGTTCCGTTAATGCGGGAGGTGGAGATACGCAGTATTTT. Its protein product is CSSVNAGGGDTQYF.

CDR3 protein: CASSYGTEYGYTF. In DNA form, the CDR3 reads TGTGCCAGCAGCTATGGGACAGAGTATGGCTACACCTTC. The chain carries TRBV2 and TRBJ1-2; 7 bases align to TRBD1. Per the germline V gene, CDR1 is SNHLY and CDR2 is FYNNEI. With 6 bases clipped from V and 5 bases from J, the junction kept 6 bases outside the gene matches. This CDR3 has 13 residues.

This clonotype was observed a handful of times. This chain links TRBV2 with TRBJ1-5; D is unresolved. The CDR3 is 16 residues long. The germline V gene has CDR1 SNHLY and CDR2 FYNNEI. Trimming cost V 5 bases and J 1 base, with 15 bases left between them. CDR3 sequence: CASSPLGSPSNQPQHF. CDR3 DNA sequence: TGTGCCAGCAGTCCCCTGGGCAGCCCCAGCAATCAGCCCCAGCATTTT.

Only a few counts were recorded for this clonotype. The genes are TRBV20-1 and TRBJ1-5; D remains ambiguous. Germline CDR1 is DFQATT and CDR2 is SNEGSKA (reference sequence). V was trimmed by 1 base and J by 1 base, leaving 5 bases between them. The CDR3 spans 13 residues. The CDR3 DNA reads TGCAGTGCTAGAGTTGGGAGCAATCAGCCCCAGCATTTT. Amino acids: CSARVGSNQPQHF.

The chain has TRBV6-1 and TRBJ2-2; the D gene could be TRBD1 or TRBD2 (6 bases each). Germline-derived CDR1 and CDR2 are MNHNS and SASEGT. V lost 6 bases, J lost 5 bases, and 16 bases lay in between. The CDR3 runs to 15 residues. CDR3 sequence reads: CASRGGRGATGELFF. In DNA, the CDR3 is TGTGCCAGCAGAGGGGGGCGAGGGGCTACCGGGGAGCTGTTTTTT.

This clonotype has a handful of counts. V gene TRBV28 combines with J gene TRBJ1-5; D is unresolved. Germline loops: CDR1 MDHEN, CDR2 SYDVKM. The CDR3 consists of 14 residues. The ends were cut back, 6 bases at V and 3 bases at J, with 12 bases in the middle. CDR3 sequence reads: CASRLGFDNQPQHF. The CDR3 nucleotides read TGTGCCAGCAGACTAGGGTTCGACAATCAGCCCCAGCATTTT.

The genes are TRBV27 and TRBJ1-1; D is unclear. Trimming left V 3 bases short and J 4 bases short, with 12 bases between. This CDR3 has 14 amino acids. Germline loops: CDR1 MNHEY, CDR2 SMNVEV (reference sequence). The DNA of the CDR3 is TGTGCCAGCAGTTTTAACGGGGAGACCACTGAAGCTTTCTTT. Translated, it gives CASSFNGETTEAFF.

CDR3 coding DNA: TGTGCCAGCTCACCAGACAGGGTCACAGATACGCAGTATTTT. Translating it yields CASSPDRVTDTQYF. J is TRBJ2-3 and V is TRBV18, with 7 bases that match TRBD1. The junction had 1 base not matched to a gene; V was cut back by 2 bases and J by 2 bases. The CDR3 extends over 14 amino acids. Germline V gene sequence: CDR1 KGHSH, CDR2 LQKENI.

The chain employs TRBV19 and TRBJ1-5; D possibly corresponds to TRBD1 (6 bases). CDR1 is LNHDA, CDR2 SQIVND, per germline (reference sequence). The CDR3 spans 17 residues. The germline V and J ends were trimmed by 6 bases and 2 bases, with 20 bases remaining between them. The CDR3: CASRGSGGLGGNQPQHF. CDR3 bases: TGTGCCAGTAGGGGCTCCGGGGGCCTTGGTGGCAATCAGCCCCAGCATTTT.

CDR3 region: CTTNRGLGAFF. In DNA, the CDR3 is TGCACCACGAACAGGGGGCTAGGAGCTTTCTTT. The V and J genes are TRBV20-1 and TRBJ1-1; 9 bases map to TRBD1. The CDR3 sequence is 11 residues long. Germline V gene lookup returns CDR1 DFQATT and CDR2 SNEGSKA (reference sequence).

The chain combines TRBV5-1 with TRBJ1-5; 10 bases align to TRBD1. Germline V gives CDR1 SGHRS, CDR2 YFSETQ. The CDR3 consists of 15 residues. V trimming: 5 bases; J trimming: 2 bases; junction bases outside the gene matches: 4. The CDR3 DNA is TGCGCCAGCAGAACCGGGACAGGGGGCAATCAGCCCCAGCATTTT. Translating it yields CASRTGTGGNQPQHF.

The chain couples TRBV12-3 or TRBV12-4 to TRBJ1-5, with a tentative D call TRBD1 (5 bases). Trimming left V 5 bases short and J 2 bases short, with 10 bases between. The CDR3 length is 14 residues. CDR3: CASSGDVGNQPQHF. The CDR3 DNA is TGTGCCAGCAGTGGGGACGTGGGCAATCAGCCCCAGCATTTT.

The chain combines TRBV10-2 with TRBJ2-5, with TRBD2 matching over 11 bases. The trim removed 6 bases at V and 3 bases at J, leaving 3 bases unmatched. CDR1 is WSHSY, CDR2 SAAADI, per germline. There are 14 residues in the CDR3. CDR3 coding DNA: TGCGCCAGCAGGAAGGGACTAGCGGAAGAGACCCAGTACTTC. Protein: CASRKGLAEETQYF.

V and J are TRBV11-1 and TRBJ2-1, with D tentatively TRBD1 (5 bases). The V end lost 4 bases, the J end lost 6 bases, and 13 bases lay between the germline ends. The CDR3 has 14 amino acids. CDR1 is SGHAT and CDR2 is FQDESV in the germline V gene (reference sequence). CDR3 region: CASSYYRTTNEQFF. The CDR3, as DNA: TGTGCCAGCAGCTATTACAGGACAACCAATGAGCAGTTCTTC. Together with reference TRBV11-1 and TRBJ2-1, the CDR3 gives the full variable domain: EAEVAQSPRYKITEKSQAVAFWCDPISGHATLYWYRQILGQGPELLVQFQDESVVDDSQLPKDRFSAERLKGVDSTLKIQPAELGDSAMYLCASSYYRTTNEQFFGPGTRLTVL.

This chain uses TRBV27 with TRBJ2-5; D is unclear. Trimming took off 5 bases at V and 0 bases at J, with 10 bases between the two ends. Germline CDR1 reads MNHEY; CDR2 reads SMNVEV (reference sequence). The CDR3 has 14 residues. In DNA form, the CDR3 reads TGTGCCAGCAGTCCCGACACTTACCAAGAGACCCAGTACTTC. It translates to CASSPDTYQETQYF.

The V gene is TRBV24-1, the J gene TRBJ2-3; the D is unclear. The length of the CDR3 is 16 residues. Germline lookup yields CDR1 KGHDR and CDR2 SFDVKD. V lost 7 bases and J 0 bases, leaving 16 bases between the germline ends. The CDR3 protein is CATRRRPIESTDTQYF. The CDR3 DNA sequence: TGTGCCACCAGGCGCAGACCGATCGAAAGCACAGATACGCAGTATTTT.

This clonotype has more than one count but fewer than ten. The chain carries TRBV12-3 or TRBV12-4 and TRBJ1-1; TRBD1 matches at 11 bases. CDR3 length equals 15 residues. Germline trimming cut 3 bases from V and 4 bases from J; bases unmatched to any gene: 4. The CDR3 nucleotides read TGTGCCAGCAGTTTGGGGGACAGGGGGGTCACTGAAGCTTTCTTT. This sequence encodes CASSLGDRGVTEAFF.